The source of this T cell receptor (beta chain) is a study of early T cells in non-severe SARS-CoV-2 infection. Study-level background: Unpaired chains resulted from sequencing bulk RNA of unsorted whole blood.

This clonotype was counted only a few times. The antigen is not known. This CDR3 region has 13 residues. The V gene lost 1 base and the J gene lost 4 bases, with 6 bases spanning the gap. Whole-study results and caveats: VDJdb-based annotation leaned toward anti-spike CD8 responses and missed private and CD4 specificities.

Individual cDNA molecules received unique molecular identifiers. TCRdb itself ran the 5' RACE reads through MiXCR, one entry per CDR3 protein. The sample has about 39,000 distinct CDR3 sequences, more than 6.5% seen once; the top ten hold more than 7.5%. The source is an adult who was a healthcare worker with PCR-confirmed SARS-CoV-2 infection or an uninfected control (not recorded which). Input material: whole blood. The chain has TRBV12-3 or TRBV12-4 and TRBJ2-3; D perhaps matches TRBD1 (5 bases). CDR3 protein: CASSLGTSDTQYF. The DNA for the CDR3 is TGTGCCAGCAGTTTAGGGACATCAGATACGCAGTATTTT.